This is a list of T cell receptor beta chains from one sample in a study of blood T cell repertoires in COVID-19. Sequenced by immunoSEQ multiplex PCR; TCRdb stores in-frame clones only, minus some. In the table there are some 260,000 clones, 80% to 90% of which are singletons. Sequences were obtained from PBMCs or T cells enriched from blood (not recorded which). These receptors originate from a man aged 30-40 years with acute COVID-19. Each CDR3 is given with its conserved first and last residue. Fields, in order: V gene, J gene, CDR3 length, D gene, clone size, CDR3 DNA, CDR3 protein. A D gene is named only where the DNA matches it firmly. Rows may omit the clone size; those that give it use once, few, many or a size class.

TRBV3-1/TRBV3-2	TRBJ2-1	14	NA	NA	TGTGCCAGCAGCCAAGAAAGCCTCCACAATGAGCAGTTCTTC	CASSQESLHNEQFF
TRBV6-4	TRBJ2-3	13	NA	NA	TGTGCCAGCGCCCCGGAGGGGACAGATACGCAGTATTTT	CASAPEGTDTQYF
TRBV15	TRBJ1-1	14	NA	NA	TGTGCCACCAGCAGAGATGTTGGTGGAGAAGAAGCTTTCTTT	CATSRDVGGEEAFF
TRBV5-1	TRBJ2-5	14	NA	NA	TGTGCCAGCAGCTTGGGGGGCCCCGCGGAGACCCAGTACTTC	CASSLGGPAETQYF
TRBV19	TRBJ1-2	13	NA	NA	TGTGCCAGTAGTATAAGCAGGGCCAATGGCTACACCTTC	CASSISRANGYTF
TRBV6-5	TRBJ2-3	15	NA	NA	TGTGCCAGCCTCCCGGCGGAACCATACACAGATACGCAGTATTTT	CASLPAEPYTDTQYF
TRBV18	TRBJ2-1	19	NA	NA	TGTGCCAGCTCACCCCCAAACTCCCGACAGATATCCCGTGCGGATGAGCAGTTCTTC	CASSPPNSRQISRADEQFF
TRBV7-2	TRBJ2-5	15	NA	few	TGTGCCAGCAGAAATAAGGGGGGGGGCCAAGAGACCCAGTACTTC	CASRNKGGGQETQYF
TRBV29-1	TRBJ1-1	14	NA	NA	TGCAGCGTTGAAAACGGGGGTGGGAACACTGAAGCTTTCTTT	CSVENGGGNTEAFF
TRBV6-5	TRBJ1-5	14	NA	NA	TGTGCCAGCAGTTTACAGGGAGAGAATCAGCCCCAGCATTTT	CASSLQGENQPQHF
TRBV19	TRBJ2-3	13	NA	NA	TGTGCCACCTTGGACTACAACACAGATACGCAGTATTTT	CATLDYNTDTQYF
TRBV9	TRBJ1-3	13	NA	NA	TGTGCCAGCGCCGCGGACTCTGGAAACACCATATATTTT	CASAADSGNTIYF
TRBV7-9	TRBJ2-3	15	TRBD2	many	TGTGCCAGCAGCGCGAGCGGGAGTGGGACAGATACGCAGTATTTT	CASSASGSGTDTQYF
TRBV5-6	TRBJ2-1	13	NA	NA	TGTGCCAGCAGTGACTCCTCCTACAATGAGCAGTTCTTC	CASSDSSYNEQFF
TRBV5-1	TRBJ2-3	20	TRBD2	NA	TGTGCCAGCAGCTTGTCAGGACTAGCGGGAGGCCCCTCTAGCACAGATACGCAGTATTTT	CASSLSGLAGGPSSTDTQYF
TRBV10-3	TRBJ2-3	14	NA	many	TGTGCCATCAGTGAGCCCAGGGGCCTAGATACGCAGTATTTT	CAISEPRGLDTQYF
TRBV18	TRBJ2-4	17	TRBD2	NA	TGTGCCAGCTCCCTGGAGGGACTAGCGGGAGGAGGAAACATTCAGTACTTC	CASSLEGLAGGGNIQYF
TRBV5-1	TRBJ2-3	15	TRBD2	NA	TGCGCCAGCAGCTTGGGTAGCGGGGGGCTAGATACGCAGTATTTT	CASSLGSGGLDTQYF
TRBV15	TRBJ2-1	15	TRBD2	NA	TGTGCCACGAACCCGACTAGCGGGCGGATACCCGAGCAGTTCTTC	CATNPTSGRIPEQFF
TRBV9	TRBJ1-1	15	NA	NA	TGTGCCAGCAGCGTATTTGGGCAGACCAACACTGAAGCTTTCTTT	CASSVFGQTNTEAFF
TRBV6-6	TRBJ1-5	13	TRBD1	NA	TGTGCCAGCCAATCGACAGGGAACCAGCCCCAGCATTTT	CASQSTGNQPQHF
TRBV11-3	TRBJ2-1	16	TRBD2	NA	TGTGCCAGCAGCTTGTCAGGCGGGAGGGGATACAATGAGCAGTTCTTC	CASSLSGGRGYNEQFF
TRBV10-3	TRBJ1-3	16	NA	NA	TGTGCCATCAGTGAGCCCACAAGGGGCCCTGGAAACACCATATATTTT	CAISEPTRGPGNTIYF
TRBV19	TRBJ1-2	14	TRBD1	NA	TGTGCCAGTATAAGGCAGGGGGCCCTCGATGGCTACACCTTC	CASIRQGALDGYTF
TRBV5-6	TRBJ2-2	17	NA	NA	TGTGCCAGCAGCTTGGGGTTCCTAGCCTTAAACACCGGGGAGCTGTTTTTT	CASSLGFLALNTGELFF
TRBV18	TRBJ2-2	16	TRBD2	NA	TGTGCCAGCTCATCGCGACTAGCGGCGAACACCGGGGAGCTGTTTTTT	CASSSRLAANTGELFF
TRBV6-2/TRBV6-3	TRBJ1-1	15	NA	NA	TGTGCCAGCAGTTACTCAGCGCCTCTTATCACTGAAGCTTTCTTT	CASSYSAPLITEAFF
TRBV11-2	TRBJ2-1	15	TRBD2	once	TGTGCCAGCAGCCGAGGACTAGCGGGAGGCATTGAGCAGTTCTTC	CASSRGLAGGIEQFF
TRBV30	TRBJ1-6	13	NA	few	TGTGCCTGGAGCGGGGTTACTAATTCACCCCTCCACTTT	CAWSGVTNSPLHF
TRBV30	TRBJ1-1	13	NA	NA	TGTGCCTGGAGCCGAGACAGAACCACTGAAGCTTTCTTT	CAWSRDRTTEAFF
TRBV28	TRBJ1-6	13	NA	NA	TGTGCCAGCAGTCCCTCACATCAGGGTAGCCTCCACTTT	CASSPSHQGSLHF
TRBV9	TRBJ1-3	17	TRBD1	NA	TGTGCCAGCAGCGGCGACAGGGTCAGAAGGGCTGGAAACACCATATATTTT	CASSGDRVRRAGNTIYF
TRBV7-8	TRBJ1-3	14	NA	NA	TGTGCCAGCGTCCAGCGTCCCATTGGAAACACCATATATTTT	CASVQRPIGNTIYF
TRBV2	TRBJ2-2	15	TRBD2	NA	TGTGCCAGTTTTAGCGGGGGGCTAAGCCCCGGGGAGCTGTTTTTT	CASFSGGLSPGELFF
TRBV11-2	TRBJ1-5	15	NA	NA	TGTGCCAGCAGCTTTACGGGGGAGGGAAATCAGCCCCAGCATTTT	CASSFTGEGNQPQHF
TRBV24-1	TRBJ1-2	11	NA	NA	TGTGCCACCCAGGGCAGGGGCGGCTACACCTTC	CATQGRGGYTF
TRBV27	TRBJ1-2	14	NA	few	TGTGCCAGCAGAAGGACGGGAACTAACTATGGCTACACCTTC	CASRRTGTNYGYTF
TRBV18	TRBJ1-1	14	TRBD1	once	TGTGCCAGCTCACAGACAGGGGTAAACACTGAAGCTTTCTTT	CASSQTGVNTEAFF
TRBV7-2	TRBJ2-2	16	NA	NA	TGTGCCAGCAGCCCAAGACGGACATCATACACCGGGGAGCTGTTTTTT	CASSPRRTSYTGELFF
TRBV3-1/TRBV3-2	TRBJ2-4	12	NA	NA	TGTGCCAGCAGCCATTCCAGAGGCATTCAGTACTTC	CASSHSRGIQYF
TRBV24-1	TRBJ2-5	14	NA	few	TGTGCCACCAGTGATTCGAGCCTAGGAGAGACCCAGTACTTC	CATSDSSLGETQYF
TRBV6-1	TRBJ1-3	17	TRBD1	NA	TGTGCCAGCAGTGAAATTCAGGGGGTCTACTCTGGAAACACCATATATTTT	CASSEIQGVYSGNTIYF
TRBV5-1	TRBJ1-3	16	NA	NA	TGCGCCAGCAGCCTAAACGACAGGAGCTCTGGAAACACCATATATTTT	CASSLNDRSSGNTIYF
TRBV11-2	TRBJ1-3	17	TRBD1	NA	TGTGCCAGCAGACGAGCGAAACAGGGGGCGAGTGGAAACACCATATATTTT	CASRRAKQGASGNTIYF
TRBV24-1	TRBJ2-3	18	NA	NA	TGTGCCACCCAGCCCGAAAGGGGTTACAGGGAAGAAAGAGATACGCAGTATTTT	CATQPERGYREERDTQYF
TRBV7-2	TRBJ1-5	16	NA	few	TGTGCCAGCAGCTTAGTCGGGGGGGCGAGCAATCAGCCCCAGCATTTT	CASSLVGGASNQPQHF
TRBV18	TRBJ2-1	16	NA	NA	TGTGCCAGCTCACGAAGTACAGGCTACTCCTACAATGAGCAGTTCTTC	CASSRSTGYSYNEQFF
TRBV18	TRBJ2-5	11	NA	NA	TGTGCCAGCTCACCCGGGAAGACCCAGTACTTC	CASSPGKTQYF
TRBV2	TRBJ1-2	16	TRBD1	NA	TGTGCCAGCACCGAAAGCAGGGGGTCAGGGTCCTATGGCTACACCTTC	CASTESRGSGSYGYTF
TRBV24-1	TRBJ1-2	16	NA	once	TGTGCCACCAGTGATTCTAGTCAAACAGGGCTCTATGGCTACACCTTC	CATSDSSQTGLYGYTF
TRBV14	TRBJ2-1	17	NA	once	TGTGCCAGCAGCCAAGAGCGAGAGCGGAGGGACTACAATGAGCAGTTCTTC	CASSQERERRDYNEQFF
TRBV19	TRBJ2-2	14	NA	NA	TGTGCCACGAGGAGGGCTTCGAACACCGGGGAGCTGTTTTTT	CATRRASNTGELFF
TRBV5-1	TRBJ1-1	13	TRBD1	NA	TGCGCCAGCAGCTTTGACAGGGGAACTGAAGCTTTCTTT	CASSFDRGTEAFF
TRBV5-5	TRBJ1-4	14	TRBD1	once	TGTGCCAGCAGCTTGACAGGGGGAGGTGAAAAACTGTTTTTT	CASSLTGGGEKLFF
TRBV9	TRBJ1-3	15	NA	NA	TGTGCCAGCAGCGCAACAGGGCTCTCTGGAAACACCATATATTTT	CASSATGLSGNTIYF
TRBV19	TRBJ1-1	13	NA	once	TGTGCCAGTAGTATTCGAGGACAGCCCGAAGCTTTCTTT	CASSIRGQPEAFF
TRBV4-1	TRBJ2-1	17	TRBD2	NA	TGCGCCAGCAGCACCGAGGGTTTAAGCGGGGGAAACAATGAGCAGTTCTTC	CASSTEGLSGGNNEQFF
TRBV18	TRBJ2-1	14	NA	once	TGTGCCAGCTCACCAGACTGGGGCACCAATGAGCAGTTCTTC	CASSPDWGTNEQFF